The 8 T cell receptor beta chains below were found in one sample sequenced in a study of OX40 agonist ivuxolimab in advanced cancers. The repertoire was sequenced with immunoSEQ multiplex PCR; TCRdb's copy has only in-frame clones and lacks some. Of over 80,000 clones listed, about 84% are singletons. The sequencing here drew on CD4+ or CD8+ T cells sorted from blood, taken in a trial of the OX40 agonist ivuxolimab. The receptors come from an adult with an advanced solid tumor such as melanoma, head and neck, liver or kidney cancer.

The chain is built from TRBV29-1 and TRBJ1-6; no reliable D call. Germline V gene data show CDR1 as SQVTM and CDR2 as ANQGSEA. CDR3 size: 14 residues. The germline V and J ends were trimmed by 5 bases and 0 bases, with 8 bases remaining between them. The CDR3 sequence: CSVRESSYNSPLHF. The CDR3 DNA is TGCAGCGTTAGGGAAAGCTCCTATAATTCACCCCTCCACTTT. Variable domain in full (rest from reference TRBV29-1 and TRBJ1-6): SAVISQKPSRDICQRGTSLTIQCQVDSQVTMMFWYRQQPGQSLTLIATANQGSEATYESGFVIDKFPISRPNLTFSTLTVSNMSPEDSSIYLCSVRESSYNSPLHFGNGTRLTVT.

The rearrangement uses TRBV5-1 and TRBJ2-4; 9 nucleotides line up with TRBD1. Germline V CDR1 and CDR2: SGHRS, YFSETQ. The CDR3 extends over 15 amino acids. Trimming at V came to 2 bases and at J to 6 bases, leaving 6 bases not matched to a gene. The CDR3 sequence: CASSLGDRDRNIQYF. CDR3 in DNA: TGCGCCAGCAGCTTAGGGGACAGGGACCGAAACATTCAGTACTTC.

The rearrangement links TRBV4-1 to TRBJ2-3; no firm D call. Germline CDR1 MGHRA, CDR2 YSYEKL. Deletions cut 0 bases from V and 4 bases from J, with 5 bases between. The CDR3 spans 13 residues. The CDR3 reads CASSQEGPDTQYF. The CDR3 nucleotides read TGCGCCAGCAGCCAAGAAGGGCCAGATACGCAGTATTTT.

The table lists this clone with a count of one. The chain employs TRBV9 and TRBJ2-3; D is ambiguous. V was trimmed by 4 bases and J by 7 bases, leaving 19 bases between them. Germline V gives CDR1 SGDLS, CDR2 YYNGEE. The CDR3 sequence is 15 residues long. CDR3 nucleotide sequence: TGTGCCAGCAGCCCCCAGGCCGGAGAGGTGAATACGCAGTATTTT. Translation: CASSPQAGEVNTQYF.

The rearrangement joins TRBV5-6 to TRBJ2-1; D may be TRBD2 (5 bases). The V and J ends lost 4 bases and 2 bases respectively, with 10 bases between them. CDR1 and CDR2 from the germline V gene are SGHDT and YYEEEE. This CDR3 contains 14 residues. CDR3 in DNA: TGTGCCAGCAGCCTACGGAGGACCTACAATGAGCAGTTCTTC. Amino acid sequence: CASSLRRTYNEQFF.

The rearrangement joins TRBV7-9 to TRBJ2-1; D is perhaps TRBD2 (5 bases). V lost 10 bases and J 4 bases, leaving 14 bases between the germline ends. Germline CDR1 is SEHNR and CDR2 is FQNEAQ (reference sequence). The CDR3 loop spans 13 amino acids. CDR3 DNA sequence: TGTGCCAAATCGGATCCGGGATACAATGAGCAGTTCTTC. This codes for CAKSDPGYNEQFF.

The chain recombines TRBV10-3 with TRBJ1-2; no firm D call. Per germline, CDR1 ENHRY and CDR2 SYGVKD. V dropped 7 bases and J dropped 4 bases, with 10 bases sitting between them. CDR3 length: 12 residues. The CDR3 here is CAIKESAYGYTF. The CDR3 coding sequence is TGTGCCATCAAGGAATCCGCCTATGGCTACACCTTC.

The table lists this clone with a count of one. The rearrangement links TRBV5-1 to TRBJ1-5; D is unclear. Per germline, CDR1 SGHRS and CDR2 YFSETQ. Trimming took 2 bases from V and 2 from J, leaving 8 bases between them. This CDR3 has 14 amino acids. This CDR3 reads CASSFTGGNQPQHF. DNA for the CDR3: TGCGCCAGCAGCTTTACCGGGGGCAATCAGCCCCAGCATTTT.